Below are 25 T cell receptor beta chains sequenced from a single sample in a study of blood T cell repertoires in COVID-19. The table came from immunoSEQ multiplex PCR; TCRdb's copy has only in-frame clones and leaves some out. Among around 240,000 clones listed, approximately 82% were seen once. Material: peripheral blood. These receptors were obtained from a woman older than 75 with acute or convalescent COVID-19.

The chain employs TRBV7-3 and TRBJ1-3, with D unclear. V was trimmed by 11 bases and J by 4 bases, leaving 15 bases between them. This CDR3 is built from 13 residues. Germline assignment: CDR1 SGHTA and CDR2 FQGTGA. In DNA form, the CDR3 reads TGTGCCGCTCCGAACTCAAAGGGAAACACCATATATTTT. This translates into CAAPNSKGNTIYF.

The rearrangement links TRBV6-6 to TRBJ1-2, with 7 bases that match TRBD1. This CDR3 contains 11 residues. CDR1 is MNHNY, CDR2 SVGAGI, per germline (reference sequence). The V gene end was trimmed by 4 bases and the J gene end by 14 bases; junction bases not matched to a gene: 7. The CDR3 DNA reads as TGTGCCAGCAGTTCTGAACAGGGGAAGACCTTC. Translating it yields CASSSEQGKTF.

This rearrangement joins TRBV9 to TRBJ2-5; 15 nucleotides agree with TRBD2. The V and J ends lost 4 bases and 4 bases, in that order; junction bases with no gene match: 8. In germline, CDR1 is SGDLS, CDR2 YYNGEE. The CDR3 is 17 amino acids. The CDR3 here is CASSPGLAGGPSETQYF. DNA for the CDR3: TGTGCCAGCAGCCCCGGACTAGCGGGAGGGCCATCAGAGACCCAGTACTTC.

The V gene is TRBV4-1, the J gene TRBJ2-3, with 7 bases identical to TRBD2. The CDR3 sequence is 16 residues long. The J segment lost 2 bases and the V segment lost 1 base, leaving 6 bases of the junction unmatched. Germline lookup yields CDR1 MGHRA and CDR2 YSYEKL. Here the CDR3 DNA reads TGCGCCAGCAGCCAAGTTAGGCTAGCGGTCACAGATACGCAGTATTTT. It yields the protein CASSQVRLAVTDTQYF.

The V and J genes are TRBV7-8 and TRBJ1-2; D ambiguous. The CDR3 runs to 13 residues. Trimming stripped 5 bases from V and 4 bases from J, with 11 bases between. Germline CDR1 and CDR2: SGHVS and FQNEAQ. The CDR3 DNA follows: TGTGCCAGCAGCGTCCGGGAGTTCTATGGCTACACCTTC. The encoded protein is CASSVREFYGYTF.

The V gene is TRBV28, the J gene TRBJ2-2; 9 bases are a match to TRBD1. Looked up from germline, CDR1 is MDHEN and CDR2 is SYDVKM. This CDR3 comprises 15 residues. V was pared by 8 bases and J by 6 bases, with 10 bases of the junction left unmatched. Here the CDR3 reads CASGPGDRVSGELFF. DNA for the CDR3: TGTGCCAGCGGGCCGGGGGACAGGGTATCCGGGGAGCTGTTTTTT.

This chain uses TRBV6-2 or TRBV6-3 with TRBJ2-7, with 7 bases that match TRBD1. Germline V lookup: CDR1 MNHEY, CDR2 SVGEGT. The CDR3 length is 16 residues. The V gene end was trimmed by 2 bases and the J gene end by 1 base; junction bases not matched to a gene: 8. DNA of the CDR3: TGTGCCAGCAGTTACGATTTGGGCAGGGGGTCCTACGAGCAGTACTTC. Translating gives CASSYDLGRGSYEQYF.

This chain joins TRBV4-1 and TRBJ1-1; TRBD1 matches at 9 bases. V lost 1 base, J lost 3 bases, and 12 bases stayed unmatched. CDR3 length: 18 residues. CDR1 and CDR2 (germline): MGHRA, YSYEKL. CDR3: CASSQATGGGRSDTEAFF. CDR3 bases: TGCGCCAGCAGCCAAGCTACAGGGGGCGGGAGATCGGACACTGAAGCTTTCTTT.

CDR3 region: CASSDDRGKTQYF. The CDR3 bases are TGTGCCAGCAGCGACGACAGGGGCAAGACCCAGTACTTC. J is TRBJ2-5 and V is TRBV2; 8 positions agree with TRBD1. The germline CDR1 and CDR2 sequences are SNHLY and FYNNEI. V trimming: 6 bases; J trimming: 6 bases; junction bases outside the gene matches: 6. This CDR3 has 13 amino acids.

This sequence joins TRBV27 and TRBJ1-2, with 8 bases that match TRBD1. This CDR3 is 14 amino acids long. J gave up 7 bases and V 3 bases, and 7 bases lay outside the gene matches. Looked up from germline, CDR1 is MNHEY and CDR2 is SMNVEV (reference sequence). The CDR3 loop reads CASSLAPGTGGYTF. CDR3 nucleotides: TGTGCCAGCAGTTTGGCCCCCGGGACAGGTGGCTACACCTTC.

V is TRBV28 and J is TRBJ2-2, with D perhaps TRBD1 (5 bases). Germline CDR1 and CDR2: MDHEN and SYDVKM. Trimming took 3 bases from V and 4 from J, leaving 12 bases between them. CDR3 size: 15 residues. CDR3 residues: CASSFVGRSTGELFF. DNA for the CDR3: TGTGCCAGCAGTTTCGTGGGGCGTAGCACCGGGGAGCTGTTTTTT. The full variable domain, its missing parts supplied by reference TRBV28 and TRBJ2-2, is DVKVTQSSRYLVKRTGEKVFLECVQDMDHENMFWYRQDPGLGLRLIYFSYDVKMKEKGDIPEGYSVSREKKERFSLILESASTNQTSMYLCASSFVGRSTGELFFGEGSRLTVL.

The gene calls are TRBV4-3 and TRBJ2-3; 9 bases match TRBD2. V was clipped by 1 base and J by 5 bases; unmatched bases: 7. Germline-derived CDR1 and CDR2 are LGHNA and YSLEER. The CDR3 contains 16 residues. The CDR3 nucleotides are TGCGCCAGCAGCCAAGTAGTGGCGGGAGGGGGAGATACGCAGTATTTT. It codes for CASSQVVAGGGDTQYF.

The V and J genes are TRBV15 and TRBJ2-5; TRBD1 is a possible D gene (6 bases). The ends were cut back, 5 bases at V and 4 bases at J, with 11 bases in the middle. Germline V CDR1 and CDR2: LNHNV, YYDKDF (reference sequence). The CDR3 has 13 amino acids. The CDR3 loop reads CATSVRGRETQYF. CDR3 DNA: TGTGCCACCAGCGTCAGGGGACGAGAGACCCAGTACTTC.

This rearrangement joins TRBV7-2 to TRBJ2-7, with 7 bases lining up with TRBD2. Per the germline V gene, CDR1 is SGHTA and CDR2 is FQGNSA. V lost 2 bases to trimming and J lost 4 bases; unmatched junction nucleotides: 5. CDR3 length: 14 residues. CDR3 nucleotide sequence: TGTGCCAGCAGCTTAAGCGGGATAGGGTACGAGCAGTACTTC. Translating gives CASSLSGIGYEQYF.

V is TRBV28 and J is TRBJ1-5, with 11 bases matching TRBD1. Germline values: CDR1 MDHEN, CDR2 SYDVKM. The length of the CDR3 is 17 residues. V trimming: 6 bases; J trimming: 1 base; junction bases outside the gene matches: 8. The CDR3 DNA follows: TGTGCCAGCAGGAGGCCGGGACAGGGGGGGAGCAATCAGCCCCAGCATTTT. It encodes CASRRPGQGGSNQPQHF.

The V and J genes are TRBV7-8 and TRBJ1-5; D is possibly TRBD1 (6 bases). The CDR3 covers 15 residues. The V gene lost 7 bases and the J gene lost 8 bases, with 21 bases spanning the gap. From germline, CDR1 is SGHVS and CDR2 FQNEAQ. The CDR3 sequence is CASTLGRWGREPQHF. The CDR3 nucleotides read TGTGCCAGCACCCTAGGGCGGTGGGGGCGGGAGCCCCAGCATTTT.

This clone was counted a single time. This chain links TRBV7-2 with TRBJ2-1, with TRBD2 matching 14 bases. Germline V lookup: CDR1 SGHTA, CDR2 FQGNSA. J lost 6 bases, V lost 8 bases, and 6 bases had no gene match. This CDR3 comprises 15 residues. The CDR3 DNA reads TGTGCCAGCCGACTAGCGGGGGGGCAGGGCAATGAGCAGTTCTTC. This sequence encodes CASRLAGGQGNEQFF.

The V call is TRBV9, the J call TRBJ2-5, with TRBD2 identical over 11 bases. V was pared by 3 bases and J by 4 bases, with 5 bases of the junction left unmatched. Germline V gives CDR1 SGDLS, CDR2 YYNGEE. The CDR3 sequence is 15 residues long. CDR3 residues: CASSGQLAGAETQYF. The CDR3 DNA reads TGTGCCAGCAGCGGACAACTAGCGGGAGCAGAGACCCAGTACTTC.

CDR3 sequence reads: CASKSDSGVGELFF. The CDR3, as DNA: TGTGCCAGCAAGTCCGACTCAGGGGTCGGGGAGCTGTTTTTT. The V call is TRBV3-1 (or the pseudogene TRBV3-2), the J call TRBJ2-2; tentatively, D is TRBD1 (6 bases). This CDR3 spans 14 amino acids. Per germline, CDR1 LGHDT and CDR2 YNNKEL (reference sequence). Trimming pared 7 bases from V and 7 bases from J, leaving 16 bases between.

In its sample, this clone was seen once. This chain links TRBV5-1 with TRBJ1-1, with 8 bases that match TRBD1. The germline V gene has CDR1 SGHRS and CDR2 YFSETQ. Trimming at V came to 3 bases and at J to 0 bases, leaving 4 bases not matched to a gene. The CDR3 totals 15 residues. The CDR3 protein is CASSSGGGVNTEAFF. The CDR3 nucleotides read TGCGCCAGCAGCTCAGGGGGCGGCGTGAACACTGAAGCTTTCTTT.

The chain links TRBV29-1 to TRBJ2-6; D is unresolved. Germline V gives CDR1 SQVTM, CDR2 ANQGSEA. The V gene lost 3 bases and the J gene lost 2 bases, with 5 bases spanning the gap. The CDR3 is 13 amino acids. The chain's CDR3 is CSVDLAGANVLTF. The CDR3 region has the DNA TGCAGCGTTGACCTCGCTGGGGCCAACGTCCTGACTTTC.

V gene TRBV5-1 combines with J gene TRBJ2-3; 7 bases are a match to TRBD2. CDR3 length equals 15 residues. The V gene's germline CDR1 is SGHRS and CDR2 YFSETQ. With 3 bases clipped from V and 3 bases from J, the junction kept 7 bases outside the gene matches. DNA of the CDR3: TGCGCCAGCAGCTCTGGACTAGTAAGGACAGATACGCAGTATTTT. Translated, it gives CASSSGLVRTDTQYF.

J is TRBJ1-5 and V is TRBV7-2; D perhaps matches TRBD1 (5 bases). The length of the CDR3 is 14 residues. V lost 2 bases and J lost 6, with 11 bases in between. CDR1 and CDR2 from the germline V gene are SGHTA and FQGNSA. The DNA of the CDR3 is TGTGCCAGCAGCTTATCGGGGGTTAGTCAGCCCCAGCATTTT. Residues: CASSLSGVSQPQHF.

This clone was detected only a few times. This sample also contains other DNA sequences that code for the same CDR3. The chain has TRBV19 and TRBJ1-3; 7 bases fit TRBD1. Trimming removed 8 bases from V and 0 bases from J; junction bases left unmatched: 4. The CDR3 consists of 14 residues. Per germline, CDR1 LNHDA and CDR2 SQIVND (reference sequence). CDR3: CASRDSHSGNTIYF. The CDR3 coding sequence is TGTGCCAGTCGGGACAGCCACTCTGGAAACACCATATATTTT.

The gene calls are TRBV13 and TRBJ2-3; D may be TRBD1 (6 bases). The CDR3 length is 17 residues. V lost 4 bases and J 3 bases, leaving 20 bases between the germline ends. Germline CDR1 is PRHDT and CDR2 is FYEKMQ (reference sequence). The CDR3 DNA reads as TGTGCCAGCAGCTCCCCAGGGACAACGAGGGGTACAGATACGCAGTATTTT. It is translated as CASSSPGTTRGTDTQYF.